The sequence of this T cell receptor beta chain was determined in a study of cytomegalovirus exposure and HLA in healthy donors. This CDR3 comprises 15 residues. The germline CDR1 and CDR2 sequences are SGDLS and YYNGEE. PCR primers comprised 60 Vbeta and 13 Jbeta primers. TCRdb's table, derived via immunoSEQ multiplex PCR, lists solely in-frame clones and lacks some. The sample contains some 110,000 clones, about four fifths of which appear only once. The sequenced sample was PBMCs. This chain joins TRBV9 and TRBJ2-5; D gene ambiguous. The end of the DNA aligns better with TRBJ2-7, so the J call may be wrong. This TCR came from a man in his forties in good health and CMV-seronegative. The CDR3 bases are TGTGCCAGCAGCCCCGATGTCAGCCCCAACTACGAGCAGTACTTC. This encodes CASSPDVSPNYEQYF.